Ten or more counts support the clone carrying this TCR beta chain. Its specificity is unknown. Documented time point: blood at routine non-recurrence follow-up after resection. Researchers sequenced whole RNA taken from tumor, nontumor lung or frozen PBMC without sorting. TCRdb reanalysed the 5' RACE reads using MiXCR and keeps one entry per CDR3 protein. This table has 55,000 to 75,000 distinct CDR3 sequences, 7.5% to 10% appearing once. Germline V CDR1 and CDR2: SGHTA, FQGTGA. The ends lost 5 bases at V and 3 bases at J; junction bases unmatched: 6. This CDR3 is built from 14 residues. This specimen belongs to a study of spatial heterogeneity in lung cancer. On the study more broadly: Detected sequences consistently included more beta-chain ones than alpha-chain ones.

Regarding the study as a whole: Ubiquitous expanded tumor TCRs were seen in blood more at resection than at follow-up.

The genes are TRBV7-3 and TRBJ2-5; 7 bases line up with TRBD2. This specimen consisted of PBMCs, obtained at follow-up. The TCR sequence derives from a female donor with early-stage non-small cell lung cancer. DNA for the CDR3: TGTGCCAGCAGCATCCGGGGGGAGAAAGAGACCCAGTACTTC. Translated, it gives CASSIRGEKETQYF.